Each of the 29 T cell receptor beta chains below was sequenced from the same sample in a study of spatial heterogeneity in lung cancer (dated by TCRdb to about 2019). Reading the label with the study, this specimen's time point is: sample taken at primary tumor resection. Library preparation used 5' RACE. Sequencing used a NextSeq 500. TCRdb applied fastp at Q25 and MiXCR to the public reads, then kept only in-frame beta chains. All rows with the same CDR3 protein become a single entry with the most common DNA and genes. The sample table shows around 18,000 distinct CDR3 sequences, and over 7% are seen once. The ten largest clones capture about 20% of the sample. General study outcomes and caveats: A correlation was observed between the number of expanded intratumoral alpha and beta TCRs and the tumor nonsynonymous mutation count.

The antigens these receptors bind are not known. The sequenced sample was lung tumor tissue, obtained at surgery. These receptors were collected from a female donor with early-stage non-small cell lung cancer.

Many counts were recorded for this clonotype. V usage is TRBV2 and J usage is TRBJ1-2; 7 bases match TRBD1. This CDR3 is built from 13 residues. The germline gives CDR1 SNHLY, CDR2 FYNNEI. The ends lost 2 bases at V and 6 bases at J; junction bases unmatched: 3. The CDR3 DNA sequence: TGTGCCAGCAGTGAAAGAGGGGGCAATGGCTACACCTTC. Translating it yields CASSERGGNGYTF.

The gene calls are TRBV5-4 and TRBJ2-5; D is possibly TRBD2 (6 bases). Germline lookup yields CDR1 SGHNT and CDR2 YYREEE (reference sequence). V was trimmed by 2 bases and J by 5 bases, leaving 10 bases between them. The CDR3 length is 13 residues. In DNA, the CDR3 is TGTGCCAGCAGCTTCCTAGCGTCGGAGACCCAGTACTTC. Translating it yields CASSFLASETQYF.

This clonotype appeared a few times. The J gene is TRBJ1-3, the V gene TRBV28; perhaps TRBD1 as D (5 bases). CDR3 length: 17 amino acids. V was shortened by 1 base and J by 4 bases, with 17 bases between the two germline ends. Germline V gene lookup returns CDR1 MDHEN and CDR2 SYDVKM. CDR3 protein: CASSLYGGRGDGNTIYF. In DNA, the CDR3 is TGTGCCAGCAGTTTATATGGGGGACGTGGAGACGGAAACACCATATATTTT.

V and J are TRBV11-2 and TRBJ2-7; the D gene could be TRBD1 or TRBD2 (6 bases each). CDR3 length equals 16 residues. V lost 6 bases and J lost 2, with 20 bases in between. Germline lookup yields CDR1 SGHAT and CDR2 FQNNGV. DNA of the CDR3: TGTGCCAGCAGGAAGAATGCGGGACACCCAACCTACGAGCAGTACTTC. This sequence encodes CASRKNAGHPTYEQYF.

This clonotype appeared a few times. The chain employs TRBV5-1 and TRBJ2-1; 13 positions agree with TRBD2. Trimming at V came to 4 bases and at J to 6 bases, leaving 4 bases not matched to a gene. CDR1 is SGHRS, CDR2 YFSETQ, per germline. The CDR3 loop spans 15 amino acids. CDR3 in DNA: TGCGCCAGCAGCGTGGGACTAGCGGGACTCAATGAGCAGTTCTTC. This codes for CASSVGLAGLNEQFF.

This clonotype has only a few counts. The gene calls are TRBV7-2 and TRBJ1-1; the match to TRBD1 covers 11 bases. There are 15 residues in the CDR3. The V gene end was trimmed by 3 bases and the J gene end by 6 bases; junction bases not matched to a gene: 6. In germline, CDR1 is SGHTA, CDR2 FQGNSA. CDR3: CASSFWTGGAPEAFF. CDR3 nucleotides: TGTGCCAGCAGCTTTTGGACAGGGGGCGCCCCTGAAGCTTTCTTT.

This clonotype was seen ten or more times. The chain couples TRBV30 to TRBJ2-1; TRBD2 aligns across 7 bases. Germline CDR1 GTSNPN, CDR2 SVGIG (reference sequence). The CDR3 consists of 14 residues. V lost 2 bases, J lost 9 bases, and 10 bases stayed unmatched. In DNA form, the CDR3 reads TGTGCCTGGAGTCCCCCGGGGAGGGAGGTTGAGCAGTTCTTC. It encodes CAWSPPGREVEQFF.

Points on this clonotype: Since a much larger clone is just one base distant, this may be a read error. The chain uses TRBV5-1 and TRBJ2-3; possible D gene TRBD1, 6 bases. Per the germline V gene, CDR1 is SGHRS and CDR2 is YFSETQ. This CDR3 is 16 amino acids long. CDR3 loop: CTSTLPSSGVTDTQYF. CDR3 in DNA: TGCACCAGCACCTTACCCTCCTCAGGGGTGACAGATACGCAGTATTTT.

This clonotype was recorded many times. The gene calls are TRBV18 and TRBJ1-2; D perhaps matches TRBD1 (5 bases). Germline V lookup: CDR1 KGHSH, CDR2 LQKENI. V was cut by 4 bases and J by 8 bases, with 11 bases left in between. The CDR3 is made up of 12 amino acids. The CDR3 sequence: CASSRPQGGYTF. The CDR3 nucleotides read TGTGCCAGCTCACGGCCCCAGGGCGGCTACACCTTC.

This clonotype was found a few times. This chain uses TRBV6-5 with TRBJ2-5; perhaps D is TRBD1 or TRBD2 (5 bases each). The CDR3 covers 14 residues. CDR1 MNHEY and CDR2 SVGAGI come from the germline V gene. V was trimmed by 6 bases and J by 3 bases, leaving 14 bases between them. The CDR3 region is CASRRGRQKETQYF. The DNA of the CDR3 is TGTGCCAGCAGACGGGGTCGACAGAAAGAGACCCAGTACTTC.

This clonotype has at least ten counts. The genes are TRBV14 and TRBJ2-1; 13 bases match TRBD2. Germline values: CDR1 SGHDN, CDR2 FVKESK. J was trimmed by 3 bases and V by 4 bases; bases with no gene match: 3. CDR3 length equals 16 residues. The CDR3 sequence is CASSRTSGGVYNEQFF. The DNA of the CDR3 is TGTGCCAGCAGCCGCACTAGCGGGGGGGTCTACAATGAGCAGTTCTTC.

This clonotype is categorized as medium-sized (0.01 to 0.1%). The CDR3 region has the DNA TGCAGCGTTGAAGCGAGAGGGTCAGATACGCAGTATTTT. Protein product: CSVEARGSDTQYF. The chain combines TRBV29-1 with TRBJ2-3, with a weak D call TRBD2 (5 bases). CDR1 is SQVTM, CDR2 ANQGSEA, per germline. This CDR3 is built from 13 residues. Trimming took off 1 base at V and 4 bases at J, with 9 bases between the two ends.

This clonotype has at least ten counts. The chain joins TRBV9 to TRBJ1-1; possibly TRBD1 for D (6 bases). V gave up 1 base and J gave up 6 bases, with 13 bases separating them. Germline loops: CDR1 SGDLS, CDR2 YYNGEE. There are 14 residues in the CDR3. CDR3 loop: CASSVFAGVSEAFF. The CDR3 region has the DNA TGTGCCAGCAGCGTATTTGCAGGGGTGTCTGAAGCTTTCTTT.

This clonotype has more than one count but fewer than ten. The chain recombines TRBV6-1 with TRBJ1-5; a possible D gene is TRBD1 (6 bases). The germline V gene has CDR1 MNHNS and CDR2 SASEGT. The CDR3 has 15 amino acids. V gave up 3 bases and J gave up 7 bases, with 16 bases separating them. This chain's CDR3 is CASSDHGQGRQPQHF. The CDR3 nucleotides read TGTGCCAGCAGTGATCATGGGCAGGGGCGACAGCCCCAGCATTTT.

This clonotype was seen many times. The V gene is TRBV11-2, the J gene TRBJ1-1, with D unresolved. Germline V gene data show CDR1 as SGHAT and CDR2 as FQNNGV. The CDR3 sequence is 11 residues long. With 5 bases removed from V and 10 bases from J, the gap between germline ends came to 11 bases. CDR3 coding DNA: TGTGCCAGCAGCCCCCTCCCAGGAGCTTTCTTT. Amino acid sequence: CASSPLPGAFF.

In this sample, this clonotype turned up a few times. The chain uses TRBV10-3 and TRBJ1-1, with D possibly matching TRBD1 (6 bases). The V end was cut by 10 bases, the J end by 4 bases, with 10 bases between. The CDR3 totals 11 residues. Germline values: CDR1 ENHRY, CDR2 SYGVKD. The CDR3 region is CATRTVTEAFF. CDR3 coding DNA: TGTGCCACCCGGACAGTCACTGAAGCTTTCTTT.

In this sample, this clonotype turned up many times. This chain uses TRBV7-8 with TRBJ2-4; D is possibly TRBD2 (7 bases). V lost 1 base to trimming and J lost 3 bases, with 19 bases between them. The CDR3 is 18 amino acids. Germline CDR1 reads SGHVS; CDR2 reads FQNEAQ. The CDR3, as DNA: TGTGCCAGCAGCTTAGAGGGGGGGACGGAGGCTGTCAAAAACATTCAGTACTTC. It is translated as CASSLEGGTEAVKNIQYF.

This clonotype counts as medium-sized (0.01 to 0.1%). V usage is TRBV20-1 and J usage is TRBJ2-1; TRBD1 or TRBD2 may be the D gene (6 bases each). The CDR3 is 12 residues long. The ends were cut back, 6 bases at V and 8 bases at J, with 14 bases in the middle. CDR1 is DFQATT and CDR2 is SNEGSKA in the germline V gene (reference sequence). CDR3 amino acids: CSAGGRRDEQFF. CDR3 nucleotide sequence: TGCAGTGCCGGGGGCAGGCGGGATGAGCAGTTCTTC.

This clonotype was observed many times. This chain joins TRBV24-1 and TRBJ2-1; D is unclear. Per germline, CDR1 KGHDR and CDR2 SFDVKD. Trimming took off 3 bases at V and 5 bases at J, with 7 bases between the two ends. This CDR3 spans 13 amino acids. CDR3 in DNA: TGTGCCACCAGTGATGGCAGGAACAATGAGCAGTTCTTC. Protein sequence: CATSDGRNNEQFF.

V usage is TRBV24-1 and J usage is TRBJ2-4, with D unclear. With 3 bases removed from V and 0 bases from J, the gap between germline ends came to 11 bases. Germline V CDR1 and CDR2: KGHDR, SFDVKD. The CDR3 spans 16 residues. Here the CDR3 DNA reads TGTGCCACCAGTGATAGGACGGCTCTAGCCAAAAACATTCAGTACTTC. This codes for CATSDRTALAKNIQYF.

This clonotype was counted ten times or more. J is TRBJ2-5 and V is TRBV24-1, with D perhaps matching TRBD2 (6 bases). V was pared by 7 bases and J by 4 bases, with 21 bases between. Germline V gives CDR1 KGHDR, CDR2 SFDVKD. This CDR3 contains 16 residues. This CDR3 is CATSSPTAGGRETQYF. The DNA of the CDR3 is TGTGCCACCAGCTCACCAACAGCGGGCGGACGAGAGACCCAGTACTTC.

In this sample, this clonotype turned up many times. In DNA form, the CDR3 reads TGCGCCAGCAAAGGCCGATTAGAAGCTTTCTTT. This gives the protein CASKGRLEAFF. J is TRBJ1-1 and V is TRBV5-1; D unresolved. The length of the CDR3 is 11 residues. V was pared by 6 bases and J by 8 bases, with 11 bases between. Germline V gene lookup returns CDR1 SGHRS and CDR2 YFSETQ.

The CDR3 reads CASTVDWTGELFF. The DNA of the CDR3 is TGTGCCAGCACCGTGGACTGGACCGGGGAGCTGTTTTTT. The chain joins TRBV28 to TRBJ2-2; perhaps TRBD2 as D (5 bases). There are 13 residues in the CDR3. Germline V CDR1 and CDR2: MDHEN, SYDVKM. V lost 7 bases to trimming and J lost 5 bases, with 11 bases between them.

This clonotype was seen ten or more times. The chain uses TRBV20-1 and TRBJ2-3; D might be TRBD1 (5 bases). The CDR3 is 12 amino acids. In germline, CDR1 is DFQATT, CDR2 SNEGSKA (reference sequence). V lost 5 bases and J 4 bases, leaving 10 bases between the germline ends. As DNA, the CDR3 is TGCAGTGCTCCCCGCAGGGCAGATACGCAGTATTTT. Translated: CSAPRRADTQYF.

Only one count was recorded for this clonotype. This sequence may be a read error, since a much larger clone differs from it by one base. V gene TRBV4-3 combines with J gene TRBJ1-1; D is possibly TRBD1 (5 bases). The CDR3 sequence is 12 residues long. Germline-derived CDR1 and CDR2 are LGHNA and YSLEER. CDR3 sequence: CASSQRGGEASF. CDR3 in DNA: TGCGCCAGCAGCCAGCGGGGCGGTGAAGCTTCCTTT.

This clonotype appeared many times. This chain connects TRBV29-1 to TRBJ1-5; 7 bases agree with TRBD1. Germline CDR1 is SQVTM and CDR2 is ANQGSEA. The junction had 2 bases not matched to a gene; V was cut back by 5 bases and J by 1 base. The CDR3 sequence is 13 residues long. The CDR3 bases are TGCAGCGTTTTGGGACAGAGCAATCAGCCCCAGCATTTT. As protein: CSVLGQSNQPQHF.

This clonotype came up many times. V is TRBV6-2 or TRBV6-3 and J is TRBJ1-2, with 8 bases that match TRBD1. The V and J ends lost 6 bases and 8 bases, in that order; junction bases with no gene match: 8. The germline CDR1 and CDR2 sequences are MNHEY and SVGEGT. The CDR3 has 13 amino acids. For the CDR3, the DNA is TGTGCCAGCAGGCACGAGGACAGGGACGGCTACACCTTC. It translates to CASRHEDRDGYTF.

This clonotype was observed many times. The CDR3 nucleotides are TGTGCCAGCAGTTTTAGGGGACAGGGGGCAAGGTACGAGCAGTACTTC. Protein product: CASSFRGQGARYEQYF. J is TRBJ2-7 and V is TRBV12-3 or TRBV12-4; TRBD1 matches at 12 bases. This CDR3 comprises 16 residues. V trimming: 3 bases; J trimming: 4 bases; junction bases outside the gene matches: 7.

This clonotype has a count of ten or more. The rearrangement joins TRBV20-1 to TRBJ2-2; perhaps TRBD2 as D (6 bases). CDR1 and CDR2 (germline): DFQATT, SNEGSKA (reference sequence). This CDR3 has 17 amino acids. The germline V and J ends were trimmed by 1 base and 1 base, with 16 bases remaining between them. CDR3 DNA: TGCAGTGCTAGAGCCCCCGGGGGAAAGGGGAACACCGGGGAGCTGTTTTTT. Its protein is CSARAPGGKGNTGELFF.